What follows are 4 T cell receptor beta chains derived from one specimen sequenced in a study of cytomegalovirus exposure and HLA in healthy donors. With 60 Vbeta and 13 Jbeta primers, the PCR was carried out. The data were produced by immunoSEQ multiplex PCR, yet TCRdb's version contains in-frame clones alone and is incomplete. The sample has under 150,000 clones, about 76% seen once. Sequenced: PBMCs. The receptor source for this set is a man aged 18 to 35 in good health and CMV-seronegative.

This clone has just a few counts. J is TRBJ2-6 and V is TRBV4-3; D is possibly TRBD2 (5 bases). The CDR3 is 13 residues long. From germline, CDR1 is LGHNA and CDR2 YSLEER. Trimming cost V 11 bases and J 2 bases, with 10 bases left between them. The CDR3 region is CAGGDPGANVLTF. For the CDR3, the DNA is TGCGCCGGAGGAGACCCTGGGGCCAACGTCCTGACTTTC.

The J gene is TRBJ1-1, the V gene TRBV10-3; 8 nucleotides line up with TRBD1. After removal of 6 bases from V and 1 base from J, the junction contained 7 bases not matched to a gene. The germline V gene encodes CDR1 ENHRY and CDR2 SYGVKD. This CDR3 is built from 15 residues. In DNA form, the CDR3 reads TGTGCCATCAGCGGTACCGGGACAGGGAACACTGAAGCTTTCTTT. Its translation is CAISGTGTGNTEAFF.

This clone was seen a single time. This chain joins TRBV18 and TRBJ2-5, with D possibly matching TRBD2 (5 bases). V was cut by 4 bases and J by 4 bases, with 7 bases left in between. CDR3 length equals 12 residues. CDR1 and CDR2 from the germline V gene are KGHSH and LQKENI. This CDR3 reads CASSRAGETQYF. CDR3 DNA: TGTGCCAGCTCACGGGCGGGAGAGACCCAGTACTTC. The complete variable domain, with remaining parts taken from reference TRBV18 and TRBJ2-5, reads NAGVMQNPRHLVRRRGQEARLRCSPMKGHSHVYWYRQLPEEGLKFMVYLQKENIIDESGMPKERFSAEFPKEGPSILRIQQVVRGDSAAYFCASSRAGETQYFGPGTRLLVL.

The V and J genes are TRBV28 and TRBJ1-1; 7 bases are shared with TRBD1. Germline lookup yields CDR1 MDHEN and CDR2 SYDVKM. The CDR3 is made up of 14 amino acids. J was trimmed by 1 base and V by 8 bases; bases with no gene match: 7. The CDR3 protein is CASGTGAPNTEAFF. CDR3 nucleotides: TGTGCCAGCGGCACAGGGGCCCCGAACACTGAAGCTTTCTTT.